Reported below is one T cell receptor (beta chain). Clones were sequenced by immunoSEQ multiplex PCR, and TCRdb holds only the in-frame ones, with some missing. The sample lists 200,000 to 300,000 clones, roughly 83% seen once, with approximately 10% in the top ten. These data belong to a study of blood T cell repertoires in COVID-19. After removal of 9 bases from V and 3 bases from J, the junction contained 9 bases not matched to a gene. In germline, CDR1 is SGHTS, CDR2 YDEGEE. The CDR3 covers 14 residues. The clonotype was recovered from a woman aged 80 or over with acute or convalescent COVID-19. This chain links TRBV5-8 with TRBJ1-1; 9 nucleotides agree with TRBD1. The sample was peripheral blood. The CDR3 is CANRPTGGYTEAFF. For the CDR3, the DNA is TGTGCCAACCGACCTACAGGGGGCTACACTGAAGCTTTCTTT.